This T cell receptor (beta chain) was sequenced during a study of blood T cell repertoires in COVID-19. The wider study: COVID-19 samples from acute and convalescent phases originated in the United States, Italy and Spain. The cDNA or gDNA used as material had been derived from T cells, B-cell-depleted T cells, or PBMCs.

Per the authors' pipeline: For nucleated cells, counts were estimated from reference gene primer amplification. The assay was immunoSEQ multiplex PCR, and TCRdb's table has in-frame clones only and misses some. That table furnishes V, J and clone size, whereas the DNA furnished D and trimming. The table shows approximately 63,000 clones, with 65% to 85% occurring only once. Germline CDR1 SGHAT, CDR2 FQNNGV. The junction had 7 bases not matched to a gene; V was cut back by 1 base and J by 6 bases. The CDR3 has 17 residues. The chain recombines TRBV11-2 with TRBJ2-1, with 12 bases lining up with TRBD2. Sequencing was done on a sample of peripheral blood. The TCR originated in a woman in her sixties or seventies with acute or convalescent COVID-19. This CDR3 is CASSLALGLAGSNEQFF. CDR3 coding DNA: TGTGCCAGCAGCTTAGCCCTTGGACTAGCGGGAAGCAATGAGCAGTTCTTC. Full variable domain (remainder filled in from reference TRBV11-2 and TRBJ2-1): EAGVAQSPRYKIIEKRQSVAFWCNPISGHATLYWYQQILGQGPKLLIQFQNNGVVDDSQLPKDRFSAERLKGVDSTLKIQPAKLEDSAVYLCASSLALGLAGSNEQFFGPGTRLTVL.